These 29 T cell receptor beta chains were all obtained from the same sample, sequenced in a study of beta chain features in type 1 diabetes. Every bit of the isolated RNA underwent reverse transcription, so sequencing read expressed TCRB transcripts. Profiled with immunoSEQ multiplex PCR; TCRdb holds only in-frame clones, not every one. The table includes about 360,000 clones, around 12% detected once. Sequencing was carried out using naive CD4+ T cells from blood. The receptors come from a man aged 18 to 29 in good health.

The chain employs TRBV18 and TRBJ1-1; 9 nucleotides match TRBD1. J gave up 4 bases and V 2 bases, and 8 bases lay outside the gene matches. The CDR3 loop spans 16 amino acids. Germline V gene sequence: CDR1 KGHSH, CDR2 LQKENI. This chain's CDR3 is CASSPTGTGRSTEAFF. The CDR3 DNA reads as TGTGCCAGCTCACCAACCGGGACAGGGAGAAGCACTGAAGCTTTCTTT. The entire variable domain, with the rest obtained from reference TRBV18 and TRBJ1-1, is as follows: NAGVMQNPRHLVRRRGQEARLRCSPMKGHSHVYWYRQLPEEGLKFMVYLQKENIIDESGMPKERFSAEFPKEGPSILRIQQVVRGDSAAYFCASSPTGTGRSTEAFFGQGTRLTVV.

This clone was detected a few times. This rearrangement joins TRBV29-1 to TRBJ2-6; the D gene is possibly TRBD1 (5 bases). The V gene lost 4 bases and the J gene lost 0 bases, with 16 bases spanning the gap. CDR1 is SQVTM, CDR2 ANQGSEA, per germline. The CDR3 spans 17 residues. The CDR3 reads CSVGTRAWGSGANVLTF. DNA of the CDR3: TGCAGCGTTGGGACCAGGGCATGGGGCTCTGGGGCCAACGTCCTGACTTTC.

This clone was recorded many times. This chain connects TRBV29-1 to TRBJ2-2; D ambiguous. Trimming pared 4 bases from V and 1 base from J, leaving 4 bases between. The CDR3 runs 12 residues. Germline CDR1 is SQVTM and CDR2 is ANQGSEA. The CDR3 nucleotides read TGCAGCGTTGCTCGGAACACCGGGGAGCTGTTTTTT. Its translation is CSVARNTGELFF.

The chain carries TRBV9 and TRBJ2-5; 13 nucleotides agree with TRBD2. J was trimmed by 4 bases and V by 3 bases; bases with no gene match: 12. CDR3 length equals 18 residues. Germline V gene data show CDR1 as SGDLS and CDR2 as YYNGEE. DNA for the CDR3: TGTGCCAGCAGCGAGAGGGGACTAGCGGGATCCCCCGCAGAGACCCAGTACTTC. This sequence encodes CASSERGLAGSPAETQYF.

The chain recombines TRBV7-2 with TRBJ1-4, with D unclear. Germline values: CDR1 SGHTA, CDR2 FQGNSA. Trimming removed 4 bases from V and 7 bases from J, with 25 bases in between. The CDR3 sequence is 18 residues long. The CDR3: CASSSPREALVGGEKLFF. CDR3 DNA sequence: TGTGCCAGCAGCTCACCGAGGGAGGCTTTAGTTGGAGGTGAAAAACTGTTTTTT.

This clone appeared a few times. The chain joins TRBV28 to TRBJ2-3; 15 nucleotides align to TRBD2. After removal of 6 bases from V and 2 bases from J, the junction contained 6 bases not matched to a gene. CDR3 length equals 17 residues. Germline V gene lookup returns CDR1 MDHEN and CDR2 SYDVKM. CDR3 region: CASSRGLAGGLTDTQYF. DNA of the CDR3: TGTGCCAGCAGCCGGGGACTAGCGGGGGGTCTCACAGATACGCAGTATTTT. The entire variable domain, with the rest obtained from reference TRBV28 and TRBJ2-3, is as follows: DVKVTQSSRYLVKRTGEKVFLECVQDMDHENMFWYRQDPGLGLRLIYFSYDVKMKEKGDIPEGYSVSREKKERFSLILESASTNQTSMYLCASSRGLAGGLTDTQYFGPGTRLTVL.

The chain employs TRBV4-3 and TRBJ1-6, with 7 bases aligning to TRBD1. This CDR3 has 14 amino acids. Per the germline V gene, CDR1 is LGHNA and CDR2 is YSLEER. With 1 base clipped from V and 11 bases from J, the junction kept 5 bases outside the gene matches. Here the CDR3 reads CASSQGTGIPPLHF. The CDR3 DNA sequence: TGCGCCAGCAGCCAAGGGACAGGCATCCCACCCCTCCACTTT.

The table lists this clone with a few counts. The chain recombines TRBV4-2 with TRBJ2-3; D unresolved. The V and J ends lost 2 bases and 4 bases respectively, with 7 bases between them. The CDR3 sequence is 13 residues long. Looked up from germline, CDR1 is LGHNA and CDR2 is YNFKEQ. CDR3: CASSQPMADTQYF. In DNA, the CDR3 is TGTGCCAGCAGCCAACCTATGGCAGATACGCAGTATTTT.

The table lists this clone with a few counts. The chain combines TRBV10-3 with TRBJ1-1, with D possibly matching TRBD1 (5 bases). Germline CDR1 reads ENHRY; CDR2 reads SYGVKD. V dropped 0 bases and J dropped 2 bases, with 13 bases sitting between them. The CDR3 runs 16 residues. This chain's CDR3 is CAISESMFDRNTEAFF. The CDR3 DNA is TGTGCCATCAGTGAGTCGATGTTTGACAGAAACACTGAAGCTTTCTTT.

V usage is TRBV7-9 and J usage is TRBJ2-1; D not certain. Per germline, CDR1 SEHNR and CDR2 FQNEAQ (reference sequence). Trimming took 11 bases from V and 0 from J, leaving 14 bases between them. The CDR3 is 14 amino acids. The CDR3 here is CAAPMLSSYNEQFF. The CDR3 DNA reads TGTGCCGCCCCCATGCTAAGCTCCTACAATGAGCAGTTCTTC.

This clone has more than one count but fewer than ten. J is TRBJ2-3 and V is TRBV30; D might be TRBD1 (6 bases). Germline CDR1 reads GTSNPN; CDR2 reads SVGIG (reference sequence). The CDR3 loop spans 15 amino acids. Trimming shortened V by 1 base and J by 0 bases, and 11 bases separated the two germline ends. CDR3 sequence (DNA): TGTGCCTGGAGTGGGACAGCCTCTAGCACAGATACGCAGTATTTT. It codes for CAWSGTASSTDTQYF.

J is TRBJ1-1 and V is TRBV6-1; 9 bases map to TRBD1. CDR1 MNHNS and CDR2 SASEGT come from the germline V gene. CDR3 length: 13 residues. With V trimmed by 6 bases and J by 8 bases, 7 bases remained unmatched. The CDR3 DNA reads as TGTGCCAGCAGAAACAGGGGGCATTTCGAAGCTTTCTTT. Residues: CASRNRGHFEAFF.

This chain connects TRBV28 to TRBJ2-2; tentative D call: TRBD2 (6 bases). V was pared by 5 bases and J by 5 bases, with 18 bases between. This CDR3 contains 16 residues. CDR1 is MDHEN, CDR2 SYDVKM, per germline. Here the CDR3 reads CASSHPAGLETGELFF. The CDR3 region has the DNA TGTGCCAGCAGTCACCCGGCGGGGCTTGAAACCGGGGAGCTGTTTTTT. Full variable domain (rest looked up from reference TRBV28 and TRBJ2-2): DVKVTQSSRYLVKRTGEKVFLECVQDMDHENMFWYRQDPGLGLRLIYFSYDVKMKEKGDIPEGYSVSREKKERFSLILESASTNQTSMYLCASSHPAGLETGELFFGEGSRLTVL.

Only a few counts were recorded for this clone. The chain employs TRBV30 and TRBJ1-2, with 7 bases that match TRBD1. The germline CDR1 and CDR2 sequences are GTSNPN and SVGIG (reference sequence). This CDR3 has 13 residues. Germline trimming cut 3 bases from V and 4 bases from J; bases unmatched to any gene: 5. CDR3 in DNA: TGTGCCTGGAGGACAGGGTTGATCTATGGCTACACCTTC. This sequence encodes CAWRTGLIYGYTF.

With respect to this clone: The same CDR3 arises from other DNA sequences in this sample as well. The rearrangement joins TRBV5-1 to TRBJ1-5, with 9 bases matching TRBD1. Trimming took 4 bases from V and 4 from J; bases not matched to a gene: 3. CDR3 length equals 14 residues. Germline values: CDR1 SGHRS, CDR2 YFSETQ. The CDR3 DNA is TGCGCCAGCAGCGTGACAGGGGGGAATCAGCCCCAGCATTTT. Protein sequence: CASSVTGGNQPQHF.

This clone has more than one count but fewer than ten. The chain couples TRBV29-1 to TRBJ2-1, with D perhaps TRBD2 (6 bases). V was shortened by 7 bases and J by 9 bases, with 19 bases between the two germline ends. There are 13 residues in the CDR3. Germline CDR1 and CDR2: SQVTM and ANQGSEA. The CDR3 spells CSAEEAGFGEQFF. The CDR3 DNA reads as TGCAGCGCCGAGGAGGCGGGATTTGGTGAGCAGTTCTTC.

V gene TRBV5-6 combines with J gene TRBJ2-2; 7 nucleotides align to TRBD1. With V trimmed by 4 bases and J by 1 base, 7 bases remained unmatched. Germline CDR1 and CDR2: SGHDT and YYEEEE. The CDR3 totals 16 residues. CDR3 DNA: TGTGCCAGCAGCCTGGGACAGCGAGGGAACACCGGGGAGCTGTTTTTT. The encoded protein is CASSLGQRGNTGELFF.

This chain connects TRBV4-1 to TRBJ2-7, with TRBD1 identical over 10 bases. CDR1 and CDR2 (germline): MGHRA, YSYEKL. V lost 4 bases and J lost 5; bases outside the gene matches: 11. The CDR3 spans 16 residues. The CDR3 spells CASSPGMGQGIHEQYF. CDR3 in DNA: TGCGCCAGCAGCCCGGGGATGGGACAGGGGATCCACGAGCAGTACTTC.

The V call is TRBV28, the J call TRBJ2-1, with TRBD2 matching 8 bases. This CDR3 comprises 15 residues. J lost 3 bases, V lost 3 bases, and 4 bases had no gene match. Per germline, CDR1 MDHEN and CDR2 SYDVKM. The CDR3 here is CASSFEAGGYNEQFF. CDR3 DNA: TGTGCCAGCAGTTTTGAGGCGGGAGGCTACAATGAGCAGTTCTTC.

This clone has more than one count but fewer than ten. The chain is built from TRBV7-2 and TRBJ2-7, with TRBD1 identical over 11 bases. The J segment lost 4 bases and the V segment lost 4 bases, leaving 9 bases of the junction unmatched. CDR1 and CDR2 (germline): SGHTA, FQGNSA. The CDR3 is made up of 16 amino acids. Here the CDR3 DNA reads TGTGCCAGCAGCTACATAGGGACAGGGGGAGGGTACGAGCAGTACTTC. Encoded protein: CASSYIGTGGGYEQYF. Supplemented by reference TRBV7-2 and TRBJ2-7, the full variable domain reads GAGVSQSPSNKVTEKGKDVELRCDPISGHTALYWYRQSLGQGLEFLIYFQGNSAPDKSGLPSDRFSAERTGGSVSTLTIQRTQQEDSAVYLCASSYIGTGGGYEQYFGPGTRLTVT.

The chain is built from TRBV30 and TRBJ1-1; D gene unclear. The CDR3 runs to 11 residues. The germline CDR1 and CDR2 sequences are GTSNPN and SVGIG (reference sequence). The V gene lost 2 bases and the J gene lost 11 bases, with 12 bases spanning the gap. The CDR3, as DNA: TGTGCCTGGAGTCCACCTCGGGAGGCTTTCTTT. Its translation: CAWSPPREAFF.

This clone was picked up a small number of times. CDR3 bases: TGCAGCGTTTCGTACAGCCTAAATTACGAGCAGTACTTC. Translation: CSVSYSLNYEQYF. This chain joins TRBV29-1 and TRBJ2-7; D remains unclear. The CDR3 length is 13 residues. CDR1 SQVTM and CDR2 ANQGSEA come from the germline V gene. V lost 5 bases and J 4 bases, leaving 15 bases between the germline ends.

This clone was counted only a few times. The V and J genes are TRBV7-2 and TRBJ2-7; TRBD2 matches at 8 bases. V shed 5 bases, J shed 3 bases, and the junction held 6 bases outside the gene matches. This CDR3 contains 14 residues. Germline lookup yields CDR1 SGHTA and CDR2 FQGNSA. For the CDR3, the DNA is TGTGCCAGCAGCACTAGCGGAGCTAACTACGAGCAGTACTTC. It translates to CASSTSGANYEQYF.

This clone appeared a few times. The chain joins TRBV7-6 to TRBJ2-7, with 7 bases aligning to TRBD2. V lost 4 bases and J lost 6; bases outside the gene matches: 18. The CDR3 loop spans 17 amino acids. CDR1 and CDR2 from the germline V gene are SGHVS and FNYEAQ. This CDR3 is CASSSQWAGLVSSEQYF. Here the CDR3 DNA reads TGTGCCAGCAGCTCCCAATGGGCCGGACTAGTGTCGAGCGAGCAGTACTTC.

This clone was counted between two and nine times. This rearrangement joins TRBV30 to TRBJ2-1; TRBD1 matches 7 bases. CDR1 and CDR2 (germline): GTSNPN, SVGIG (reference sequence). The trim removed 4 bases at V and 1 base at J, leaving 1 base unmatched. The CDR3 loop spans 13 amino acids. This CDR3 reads CAWNRGSYNEQFF. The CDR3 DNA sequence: TGTGCCTGGAACAGGGGATCCTACAATGAGCAGTTCTTC.

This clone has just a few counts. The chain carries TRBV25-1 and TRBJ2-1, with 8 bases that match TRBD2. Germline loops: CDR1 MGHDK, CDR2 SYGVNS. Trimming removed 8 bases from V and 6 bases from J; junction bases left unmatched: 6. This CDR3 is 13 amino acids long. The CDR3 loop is CASWTSPFNEQFF. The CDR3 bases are TGTGCCAGCTGGACTAGCCCCTTCAATGAGCAGTTCTTC.

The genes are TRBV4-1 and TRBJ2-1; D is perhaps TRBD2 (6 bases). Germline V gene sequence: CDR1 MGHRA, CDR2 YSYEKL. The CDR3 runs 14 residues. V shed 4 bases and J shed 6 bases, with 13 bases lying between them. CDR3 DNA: TGCGCCAGCAGCCGGACCCGACTAGTCAATGAGCAGTTCTTC. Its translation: CASSRTRLVNEQFF.

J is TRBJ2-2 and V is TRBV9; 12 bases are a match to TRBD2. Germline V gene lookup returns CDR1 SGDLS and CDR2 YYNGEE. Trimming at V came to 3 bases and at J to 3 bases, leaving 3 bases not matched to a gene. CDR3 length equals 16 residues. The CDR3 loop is CASSALAGGYTGELFF. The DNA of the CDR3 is TGTGCCAGCAGCGCTCTAGCGGGAGGGTACACCGGGGAGCTGTTTTTT. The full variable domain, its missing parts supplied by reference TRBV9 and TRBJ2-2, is DSGVTQTPKHLITATGQRVTLRCSPRSGDLSVYWYQQSLDQGLQFLIQYYNGEERAKGNILERFSAQQFPDLHSELNLSSLELGDSALYFCASSALAGGYTGELFFGEGSRLTVL.

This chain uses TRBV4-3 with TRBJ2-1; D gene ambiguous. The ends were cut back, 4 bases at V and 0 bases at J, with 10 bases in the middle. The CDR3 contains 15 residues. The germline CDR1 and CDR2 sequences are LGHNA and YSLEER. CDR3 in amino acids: CASSLSPGSYNEQFF. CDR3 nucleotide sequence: TGCGCCAGCAGCCTCAGTCCAGGCTCCTACAATGAGCAGTTCTTC.